This is a list of T cell receptor beta chains from one sample in a study of control samples from healthy donors and cancer patients. TCRdb keeps only in-frame clones here, not all; method: immunoSEQ multiplex PCR. The profile covers under 70,000 clones, with roughly 87% appearing a single time and around 15% taken by the ten largest. The sample was PBMCs. These receptors all come from a man between 60 and 70 years old with head and neck cancer. Each CDR3 is given with its conserved first and last residue. The D gene is left open where the match is weak. Some rows have no size entry. The others give once, few or many, or a class for an expanded clone.

V gene: TRBV11-1
J gene: TRBJ2-2
D gene: TRBD2
clone size: .
CDR3 protein: CASSPGGAGELFF
CDR3 DNA: TGTGCCAGCAGCCCCGGGGGGGCCGGGGAGCTGTTTTTT

V gene: TRBV3-1/TRBV3-2
J gene: TRBJ1-1
D gene: .
clone size: .
CDR3 protein: CASSQEGGPRQQEYAEAFF
CDR3 DNA: TGTGCCAGCAGCCAAGAGGGGGGACCGAGACAGCAAGAATACGCTGAAGCTTTCTTT

V gene: TRBV19
J gene: TRBJ1-1
D gene: .
clone size: .
CDR3 protein: CASRGGRSLMNTEAFF
CDR3 DNA: TGTGCCAGTCGGGGCGGACGGTCCCTTATGAACACTGAAGCTTTCTTT

V gene: TRBV18
J gene: TRBJ2-5
D gene: TRBD1
clone size: .
CDR3 protein: CASSQSTGGETQYF
CDR3 DNA: TGTGCCAGCTCACAATCGACAGGGGGAGAGACCCAGTACTTC

V gene: TRBV7-9
J gene: TRBJ1-2
D gene: TRBD1
clone size: .
CDR3 protein: CASSFGRDRGSYGYTF
CDR3 DNA: TGTGCCAGCAGCTTTGGCCGTGACAGGGGGTCCTATGGCTACACCTTC

V gene: TRBV6-2/TRBV6-3
J gene: TRBJ2-1
D gene: TRBD2
clone size: .
CDR3 protein: CASSYTSARSYNEQFF
CDR3 DNA: TGTGCCAGCAGTTACACTAGCGCACGCTCCTACAATGAGCAGTTCTTC

V gene: TRBV5-8
J gene: TRBJ1-2
D gene: TRBD1
clone size: once
CDR3 protein: CASSWGQGGYGYTF
CDR3 DNA: TGTGCCAGCAGCTGGGGTCAGGGGGGCTATGGCTACACCTTC

V gene: TRBV6-5
J gene: TRBJ1-2
D gene: .
clone size: .
CDR3 protein: CASSYGSQGNYGYTF
CDR3 DNA: TGTGCCAGCAGTTACGGGTCCCAAGGAAACTATGGCTACACCTTC

V gene: TRBV18
J gene: TRBJ2-3
D gene: .
clone size: .
CDR3 protein: CASSRPSTDTQYF
CDR3 DNA: TGTGCCAGCTCACGACCTAGCACAGATACGCAGTATTTT

V gene: TRBV7-2
J gene: TRBJ2-7
D gene: TRBD2
clone size: .
CDR3 protein: CASSFERGSYEQYF
CDR3 DNA: TGTGCCAGCAGCTTCGAGCGGGGGTCCTACGAGCAGTACTTC

V gene: TRBV7-3
J gene: TRBJ1-1
D gene: .
clone size: .
CDR3 protein: CASSLSRNTEAFF
CDR3 DNA: TGTGCCAGCAGCTTATCAAGGAACACTGAAGCTTTCTTT

V gene: TRBV3-1/TRBV3-2
J gene: TRBJ1-2
D gene: TRBD1
clone size: .
CDR3 protein: CASSQEYPTGYGYTF
CDR3 DNA: TGTGCCAGCAGCCAAGAGTACCCGACAGGGTACGGCTACACCTTC

V gene: TRBV6-1
J gene: TRBJ1-3
D gene: TRBD1
clone size: few
CDR3 protein: CASSEARGGTAGNTIYF
CDR3 DNA: TGTGCCAGCAGTGAAGCCAGGGGGGGGACGGCTGGAAACACCATATATTTT

V gene: TRBV7-8
J gene: TRBJ2-3
D gene: TRBD1
clone size: .
CDR3 protein: CASGRTGGEDTQYF
CDR3 DNA: TGTGCCAGCGGCCGGACAGGGGGCGAAGATACGCAGTATTTT

V gene: TRBV4-3
J gene: TRBJ2-7
D gene: .
clone size: .
CDR3 protein: CASSQDLPGEQYF
CDR3 DNA: TGCGCCAGCAGCCAAGATCTGCCCGGGGAGCAGTACTTC

V gene: TRBV6-6
J gene: TRBJ2-5
D gene: .
clone size: .
CDR3 protein: CASSWGGTAQETQYF
CDR3 DNA: TGTGCCAGCAGTTGGGGAGGGACAGCACAAGAGACCCAGTACTTC

V gene: TRBV4-2
J gene: TRBJ2-3
D gene: TRBD2
clone size: .
CDR3 protein: CASSQDLPHLAVSTDTQYF
CDR3 DNA: TGTGCCAGCAGCCAAGATCTCCCTCACCTAGCGGTGAGCACAGATACGCAGTATTTT

V gene: TRBV6-5
J gene: TRBJ2-7
D gene: .
clone size: once
CDR3 protein: CASRRTEESAQYF
CDR3 DNA: TGTGCCAGCAGACGGACTGAGGAATCGGCGCAGTACTTC

V gene: TRBV4-1
J gene: TRBJ1-5
D gene: .
clone size: .
CDR3 protein: CASSQDVRGGNQPQHF
CDR3 DNA: TGCGCCAGCAGCCAAGATGTCAGGGGAGGCAATCAGCCCCAGCATTTT

V gene: TRBV28
J gene: TRBJ2-2
D gene: TRBD2
clone size: .
CDR3 protein: CASAGGTGELFF
CDR3 DNA: TGTGCCAGCGCGGGAGGGACCGGGGAGCTGTTTTTT

V gene: TRBV6-5
J gene: TRBJ1-6
D gene: .
clone size: .
CDR3 protein: CASARTGLYNSPLHF
CDR3 DNA: TGTGCCAGCGCAAGGACGGGATTGTATAATTCACCCCTCCACTTT

V gene: TRBV30
J gene: TRBJ2-1
D gene: TRBD2
clone size: .
CDR3 protein: CAWSKSLAGGGNEQFF
CDR3 DNA: TGTGCCTGGAGTAAATCCCTAGCGGGAGGTGGCAATGAGCAGTTCTTC

V gene: TRBV30
J gene: TRBJ1-2
D gene: .
clone size: once
CDR3 protein: CAWRGNRNYGYTF
CDR3 DNA: TGTGCCTGGAGAGGGAACAGAAACTATGGCTACACCTTC

V gene: TRBV9
J gene: TRBJ1-2
D gene: TRBD1
clone size: .
CDR3 protein: CASSVTPLGAGGKYRAYGYTF
CDR3 DNA: TGTGCCAGCAGCGTTACCCCCCTGGGGGCAGGGGGTAAATATCGGGCATATGGCTACACCTTC

V gene: TRBV5-8
J gene: TRBJ1-5
D gene: .
clone size: .
CDR3 protein: CASSPRPSSGNQPQHF
CDR3 DNA: TGTGCCAGCAGCCCCCGCCCGAGCTCAGGGAATCAGCCCCAGCATTTT

V gene: TRBV27
J gene: TRBJ1-1
D gene: .
clone size: .
CDR3 protein: CASSLSAGNFEAFF
CDR3 DNA: TGTGCCAGCAGTTTAAGCGCAGGGAATTTTGAAGCTTTCTTT

V gene: TRBV7-8
J gene: TRBJ2-2
D gene: .
clone size: .
CDR3 protein: CASSLGRRGNTGELFF
CDR3 DNA: TGTGCCAGCAGCCTAGGGAGGCGGGGAAACACCGGGGAGCTGTTTTTT

V gene: TRBV7-9
J gene: TRBJ1-5
D gene: TRBD1
clone size: .
CDR3 protein: CASSLGQGFGSNQPQHF
CDR3 DNA: TGTGCCAGCAGCCTGGGACAGGGTTTTGGTAGCAATCAGCCCCAGCATTTT

V gene: TRBV13
J gene: TRBJ2-2
D gene: .
clone size: few
CDR3 protein: CASSPPAAGELFF
CDR3 DNA: TGTGCCAGCAGCCCGCCAGCGGCCGGGGAGCTGTTTTTT

V gene: TRBV10-3
J gene: TRBJ1-5
D gene: TRBD1
clone size: .
CDR3 protein: CAISESGGTVNGPQHF
CDR3 DNA: TGTGCCATCAGTGAGTCAGGAGGGACAGTTAATGGACCCCAGCATTTT

V gene: TRBV10-3
J gene: TRBJ2-7
D gene: TRBD1
clone size: .
CDR3 protein: CAISPGQGTYEQYF
CDR3 DNA: TGTGCCATCAGCCCGGGACAGGGAACCTACGAGCAGTACTTC

V gene: TRBV30
J gene: TRBJ1-1
D gene: .
clone size: few
CDR3 protein: CAWRKYVVMNTEAFF
CDR3 DNA: TGTGCCTGGAGGAAATACGTAGTCATGAACACTGAAGCTTTCTTT

V gene: TRBV5-1
J gene: TRBJ2-7
D gene: .
clone size: .
CDR3 protein: CASSLIEAGGPEQYF
CDR3 DNA: TGCGCCAGCAGTTTAATCGAGGCAGGGGGGCCCGAGCAGTACTTC

V gene: TRBV27
J gene: TRBJ2-3
D gene: .
clone size: .
CDR3 protein: CASNPGIYTDTQYF
CDR3 DNA: TGTGCCAGCAATCCCGGGATTTACACAGATACGCAGTATTTT

V gene: TRBV28
J gene: TRBJ1-2
D gene: .
clone size: .
CDR3 protein: CASSYDRRKFYGYTF
CDR3 DNA: TGTGCCAGCAGCTACGACAGGCGTAAATTCTATGGCTACACCTTC

V gene: TRBV5-1
J gene: TRBJ2-1
D gene: .
clone size: .
CDR3 protein: CASSNSVGVANEQFF
CDR3 DNA: TGCGCCAGCAGCAACTCGGTGGGGGTTGCCAATGAGCAGTTCTTC

V gene: TRBV6-5
J gene: TRBJ1-5
D gene: .
clone size: .
CDR3 protein: CASSPSRSNQPQHF
CDR3 DNA: TGTGCCAGCAGTCCCTCACGAAGCAATCAGCCCCAGCATTTT

V gene: TRBV6-5
J gene: TRBJ2-3
D gene: TRBD1
clone size: .
CDR3 protein: CASNSGTGLTDTQYF
CDR3 DNA: TGTGCCAGCAACTCCGGGACAGGCCTCACAGATACGCAGTATTTT

V gene: TRBV5-1
J gene: TRBJ2-7
D gene: TRBD1
clone size: once
CDR3 protein: CASRPGGTGGYEQYF
CDR3 DNA: TGCGCCAGCAGGCCCGGTGGGACAGGAGGCTACGAGCAGTACTTC

V gene: TRBV24-1
J gene: TRBJ1-4
D gene: TRBD1
clone size: .
CDR3 protein: CATTPTHRGDEKLFF
CDR3 DNA: TGTGCCACCACGCCAACTCACAGGGGAGACGAAAAACTGTTTTTT

V gene: TRBV6-4
J gene: TRBJ2-1
D gene: .
clone size: few
CDR3 protein: CASSEGSGEAYNEQFF
CDR3 DNA: TGTGCCAGCAGTGAAGGTAGCGGAGAAGCGTACAATGAGCAGTTCTTC

V gene: TRBV6-5
J gene: TRBJ2-7
D gene: .
clone size: .
CDR3 protein: CASTNRHYEQYF
CDR3 DNA: TGTGCCAGCACCAATCGCCACTACGAGCAGTACTTC

V gene: TRBV30
J gene: TRBJ1-2
D gene: TRBD1
clone size: .
CDR3 protein: CAWREKRTGNGYTF
CDR3 DNA: TGTGCCTGGAGGGAAAAACGGACAGGGAATGGCTACACCTTC